This T cell receptor beta chain derives from a study of CD8 T cell repertoires and HIV-1 epitope variants. Background on the study: Separate wells received one of Twenty-five Gag or Nef variant peptides. Enriched T cells were co-cultured with equal numbers of autologous T cell-negative antigen-presenting cells. 1M T cells were kept uncultured as a baseline.

The CDR3 spans 13 residues. Trimming cost V 4 bases and J 8 bases; bases outside gene matches: 1. The germline V gene encodes CDR1 ENHRY and CDR2 SYGVKD. The sample holds a few counts of this clone. Its antigen is unidentified. The data were produced by immunoSEQ multiplex PCR, yet TCRdb's version contains in-frame clones alone and is incomplete. In the table there are some 100,000 clones, roughly four fifths of which are singletons. General observations from the study: Eight or nine antigen-specific TCR beta clonotypes were found; roughly six seemed cross-reactive to variants.

The receptor was isolated from a male donor with HIV. Sequenced sample: uncultured baseline CD8+ T cells from peripheral blood mononuclear cells (PBMCs). The chain uses TRBV10-3 and TRBJ1-6; 8 bases fit TRBD1. The CDR3: CAISGTGYSPLHF. For the CDR3, the DNA is TGTGCCATCAGTGGGACAGGGTATTCACCCCTCCACTTT.